This is a list of T cell receptor beta chains from one sample in a study of CD8 T cells in ankylosing spondylitis. One entry per CDR3 protein results from TCRdb running MiXCR on the 5' RACE reads. Of about 260,000 distinct CDR3 sequences listed, around 20% are singletons. Source material: blood, either unsorted or a sorted T cell fraction (not recorded which). All receptors derive from a male donor with ankylosing spondylitis or in good health (not recorded which). The conserved cysteine and the conserved F or W are not part of the CDR3 here. Fields, in order: V gene, CDR3 protein.

v_call: TRBV15; cdr3_aa: ATSREAGGLDTQY
v_call: TRBV20-1; cdr3_aa: SAQGSSYNSPLH
v_call: TRBV11-2; cdr3_aa: ASSEPGQGFYTDTQY
v_call: TRBV5-1; cdr3_aa: ASSPGTSGGHGQF
v_call: TRBV3-1; cdr3_aa: ASSQRLAGENEQF
v_call: TRBV29-1; cdr3_aa: SVEDRTGGALNYGYT
v_call: TRBV28; cdr3_aa: ASTNRGGSTDTQY
v_call: TRBV18; cdr3_aa: ASSPSGTTTSGNTIY
v_call: TRBV20-1; cdr3_aa: SASADTQY
v_call: TRBV3-1; cdr3_aa: ASSRVTGRETQY
v_call: TRBV24-1; cdr3_aa: ATSDPKETQY
v_call: TRBV5-1; cdr3_aa: ASSLLGPGELF
v_call: TRBV5-1; cdr3_aa: ASSLRETNTEAF
v_call: TRBV29-1; cdr3_aa: SVEGPGGQETQY
v_call: TRBV5-1; cdr3_aa: ASSSLRSDTQY
v_call: TRBV7-2; cdr3_aa: ASSLVGQVNTEAF
v_call: TRBV27; cdr3_aa: ASSLGLALEEQF
v_call: TRBV3-1; cdr3_aa: ASSQSPLGQGHRDEQF
v_call: TRBV5-1; cdr3_aa: ASSVDEGTQY
v_call: TRBV5-6; cdr3_aa: ASSSGQTRLF
v_call: TRBV7-2; cdr3_aa: ASSLAASGGTDTQY
v_call: TRBV12-3/TRBV12-4; cdr3_aa: ASTRGGPETQY
v_call: TRBV7-9; cdr3_aa: ASSLIPSGAKNIQY
v_call: TRBV4-2; cdr3_aa: ASSQLTVYGYT
v_call: TRBV12-3/TRBV12-4; cdr3_aa: ASSSVSGIGGELF
v_call: TRBV5-1; cdr3_aa: VSSGGTSANEQF
v_call: TRBV9; cdr3_aa: ASSLTGRRGVRELF
v_call: TRBV10-3; cdr3_aa: AIRGSSYNSPLH
v_call: TRBV7-2; cdr3_aa: ASSSLAGLAKNIQY
v_call: TRBV11-1; cdr3_aa: ASTPRRTGELF
v_call: TRBV24-1; cdr3_aa: ATSDLRLAGYEQF
v_call: TRBV12-3/TRBV12-4; cdr3_aa: ASNWDGYNEQF
v_call: TRBV29-1; cdr3_aa: SVEPRTDTQY
v_call: TRBV9; cdr3_aa: ASSVELAGDNEQF
v_call: TRBV29-1; cdr3_aa: SVGTGYDGYT
v_call: TRBV5-1; cdr3_aa: ASSRDASSYNEQF
v_call: TRBV5-1; cdr3_aa: ASSPRAGSTDTQY
v_call: TRBV4-2; cdr3_aa: ASSRRGGFDEKLF
v_call: TRBV20-1; cdr3_aa: SAPQLTNTGELF
v_call: TRBV2; cdr3_aa: ASSEFLAKNIQY
v_call: TRBV14; cdr3_aa: ASSQVMSTGELF
v_call: TRBV11-2; cdr3_aa: ASSHQGWLSGNTIY
v_call: TRBV9; cdr3_aa: ASSGGGGYNSPLH
v_call: TRBV20-1; cdr3_aa: SASPLVSGNTQY
v_call: TRBV4-1; cdr3_aa: ASSQDATTDTQC
v_call: TRBV12-3/TRBV12-4; cdr3_aa: ANSLGTGQGLAGYT
v_call: TRBV12-3/TRBV12-4; cdr3_aa: ASSPGTGTDTQY
v_call: TRBV2; cdr3_aa: ASSTAVYGYT
v_call: TRBV12-3/TRBV12-4; cdr3_aa: ASSHMGGLPNQPQH
v_call: TRBV7-9; cdr3_aa: ASSMGGEAF
v_call: TRBV29-1; cdr3_aa: SVAHVNEQF
v_call: TRBV20-1; cdr3_aa: SAPTANVLT
v_call: TRBV10-3; cdr3_aa: ATRDRGRDGYT